This TCR beta chain originates from a study of immune heterogeneity within non-small cell lung tumors. Study-level information: Tumor histology was classified as squamous cell carcinoma in several cases, non-squamous carcinoma in around 9 and not otherwise specified in 1.

Points from the study as a whole: High-frequency T-cell receptor beta clonotypes were largely distinct between individual patients. Identical dominant CDR3 beta clonotypes showed recurrence across tumor sites within a patient, and site-unique high-frequency clones were also present.

The authors used 600 ng of bulk tumor genomic DNA per sample as template. Surgical sampling yielded several biopsies per primary tumor (spaced far apart). Those enrolled were patients newly diagnosed with untreated non-small cell lung cancer and undergoing curative surgery. Individuals who provided samples were patients with newly diagnosed non-small cell lung cancer who were having surgery with curative intent. TCR beta CDR3 regions came from multiplex PCR with 32 forward V and 13 reverse J primers. TCRdb fed the multiplex PCR reads into MiXCR, producing one record per CDR3 protein. The profile shows thousands of distinct CDR3 sequences, 27% of them singletons. In its sample, this clonotype is medium-sized. The antigen remains undetermined. Germline CDR1 is SGHRS and CDR2 is YFSETQ. The CDR3 has 14 amino acids. Losses at the gene ends were 4 bases for V and 6 bases for J; bases not matched to a gene: 4.

Sequencing was performed on lung tumor tissue. This TCR was recovered from a man aged 60 to 69 with non-small cell lung cancer. J is TRBJ2-2 and V is TRBV5-1, with 9 bases lining up with TRBD2. In DNA form, the CDR3 reads TGCGCCAGCAGCCCGGGACTAGCCGCCGGGGAGCTGTTTTTT. This translates into CASSPGLAAGELFF.